These 30 T cell receptor beta chains were all obtained from the same sample, sequenced in a study of control samples from healthy donors and cancer patients. The data were produced by immunoSEQ multiplex PCR, yet TCRdb's version contains in-frame clones alone and is incomplete. The profile shows approximately 98,000 clones, around 80% of them singletons. The sequenced sample consisted of blood. These receptors all stem from a man in his late teens or twenties in good health.

This clone was observed once. The chain carries TRBV3-1 (or the pseudogene TRBV3-2) and TRBJ1-4; TRBD1 might be the D (5 bases). The germline CDR1 and CDR2 sequences are LGHDT and YNNKEL (reference sequence). Trimming removed 4 bases from V and 1 base from J, with 10 bases in between. CDR3 length: 15 residues. DNA for the CDR3: TGTGCCAGCAGCCTCCAAGGGGTAACTAATGAAAAACTGTTTTTT. This sequence encodes CASSLQGVTNEKLFF.

CDR3 nucleotides: TGCGCCAGCAGCCCTATTAATAGAGGGGGGGAGACCCAGTACTTC. It encodes CASSPINRGGETQYF. The rearrangement links TRBV5-1 to TRBJ2-5; perhaps D is TRBD1 or TRBD2 (6 bases each). The CDR3 loop spans 15 amino acids. The germline V and J ends were trimmed by 4 bases and 5 bases, with 18 bases remaining between them. Germline V CDR1 and CDR2: SGHRS, YFSETQ.

The chain joins TRBV5-4 to TRBJ1-4, with 10 bases identical to TRBD1. With V trimmed by 6 bases and J by 1 base, 3 bases remained unmatched. The CDR3 has 15 amino acids. CDR1 is SGHNT, CDR2 YYREEE, per germline (reference sequence). The DNA of the CDR3 is TGTGCCAGCACCCGGGACAGGGGAACTAATGAAAAACTGTTTTTT. It encodes CASTRDRGTNEKLFF.

J is TRBJ2-6 and V is TRBV6-5; D gene unclear. The CDR3 covers 13 residues. Trimming took off 6 bases at V and 1 base at J, with 4 bases between the two ends. The germline V gene has CDR1 MNHEY and CDR2 SVGAGI. This chain's CDR3 is CASRESGANVLTF. As DNA, the CDR3 is TGTGCCAGCAGGGAGTCTGGGGCCAACGTCCTGACTTTC.

The chain combines TRBV14 with TRBJ2-2, with D perhaps matching TRBD1 or TRBD2 (5 bases each). V gave up 1 base and J gave up 4 bases, with 10 bases separating them. Looked up from germline, CDR1 is SGHDN and CDR2 is FVKESK. The CDR3 contains 15 residues. DNA of the CDR3: TGTGCCAGCAGCCAAGTTTCAGGGAGCACCGGGGAGCTGTTTTTT. Amino acid sequence: CASSQVSGSTGELFF.

V is TRBV2 and J is TRBJ1-6; D gene ambiguous. Trimming shortened V by 1 base and J by 11 bases, and 12 bases separated the two germline ends. The CDR3 has 14 amino acids. Germline V lookup: CDR1 SNHLY, CDR2 FYNNEI. CDR3 bases: TGTGCCAGCAGTGAAGGGTCCTCCTGGGCACCCCTCCACTTT. This gives the protein CASSEGSSWAPLHF.

This clone turned up a few times. Other DNA sequences in the same sample also yield this CDR3. The CDR3: CASSPGETQYF. In DNA, the CDR3 is TGTGCCAGCTCACCGGGAGAGACCCAGTACTTC. The chain is built from TRBV18 and TRBJ2-5; D remains ambiguous. The length of the CDR3 is 11 residues. The germline V gene encodes CDR1 KGHSH and CDR2 LQKENI. V lost 3 bases and J 4 bases, leaving 3 bases between the germline ends.

The rearrangement joins TRBV30 to TRBJ1-4; D not certain. Deletions cut 2 bases from V and 4 bases from J, with 5 bases between. The germline CDR1 and CDR2 sequences are GTSNPN and SVGIG (reference sequence). The CDR3 contains 12 residues. CDR3 sequence reads: CAWSFSNEKLFF. In DNA, the CDR3 is TGTGCCTGGAGTTTCAGTAATGAAAAACTGTTTTTT.

This clone was counted once. The chain recombines TRBV12-3 or TRBV12-4 with TRBJ2-1; D ambiguous. The CDR3 runs 10 residues. V was clipped by 3 bases and J by 8 bases, with 2 bases between them. The CDR3 DNA reads as TGTGCCAGCAGTTTGTATGAGCAGTTCTTC. Protein sequence: CASSLYEQFF.

The rearrangement uses TRBV3-1 (or the pseudogene TRBV3-2) and TRBJ2-1; 9 positions match TRBD2. CDR1 is LGHDT, CDR2 YNNKEL, per germline (reference sequence). The V gene end was trimmed by 6 bases and the J gene end by 7 bases; junction bases not matched to a gene: 7. This CDR3 has 14 residues. CDR3 region: CASRPSAGGNEQFF. The CDR3 DNA sequence: TGTGCCAGCAGGCCCTCTGCGGGGGGGAATGAGCAGTTCTTC.

This chain connects TRBV7-9 to TRBJ1-2; no definite D call. V lost 5 bases and J lost 2, with 12 bases in between. Germline values: CDR1 SEHNR, CDR2 FQNEAQ (reference sequence). The CDR3 extends over 14 amino acids. The CDR3 bases are TGTGCCAGCAGCCAATCCCAGCTCAACTATGGCTACACCTTC. Residues: CASSQSQLNYGYTF.

The rearrangement joins TRBV4-1 to TRBJ2-1; no reliable D call. Germline V gene sequence: CDR1 MGHRA, CDR2 YSYEKL. V lost 1 base and J 9 bases, leaving 7 bases between the germline ends. The CDR3 has 12 residues. The DNA of the CDR3 is TGCGCCAGCAGCCAAGCGGGTTTTGAGCAGTTCTTC. It yields the protein CASSQAGFEQFF.

The V gene is TRBV19, the J gene TRBJ1-6; D unresolved. Trimming left V 5 bases short and J 4 bases short, with 6 bases between. CDR3 size: 13 residues. Germline V gene data show CDR1 as LNHDA and CDR2 as SQIVND (reference sequence). The CDR3 DNA reads TGTGCCAGTAGTGCGGAGTATAATTCACCCCTCCACTTT. This codes for CASSAEYNSPLHF.

V and J are TRBV5-4 and TRBJ2-1; 14 bases match TRBD2. This CDR3 region has 15 residues. Germline trimming cut 4 bases from V and 8 bases from J; bases unmatched to any gene: 5. The germline gives CDR1 SGHNT, CDR2 YYREEE (reference sequence). CDR3 amino acids: CASSVGLAGVDEQFF. DNA for the CDR3: TGTGCCAGCAGCGTGGGACTAGCGGGGGTGGATGAGCAGTTCTTC. Using reference TRBV5-4 and TRBJ2-1 for the parts outside the CDR3, the full variable domain is ETGVTQSPTHLIKTRGQQVTLRCSSQSGHNTVSWYQQALGQGPQFIFQYYREEENGRGNFPPRFSGLQFPNYSSELNVNALELDDSALYLCASSVGLAGVDEQFFGPGTRLTVL.

The chain joins TRBV19 to TRBJ1-2, with a possible D match to TRBD1 (5 bases). CDR1 LNHDA and CDR2 SQIVND come from the germline V gene (reference sequence). Trimming cost V 5 bases and J 8 bases, with 18 bases left between them. The CDR3 has 14 amino acids. The CDR3 region is CASSSVGGKRGYTF. The CDR3 DNA reads TGTGCCAGTAGTTCCGTGGGGGGAAAGCGGGGCTACACCTTC.

The chain recombines TRBV10-1 with TRBJ2-5, with TRBD1 as a possible D gene (6 bases). The CDR3 spans 15 residues. Deletions cut 3 bases from V and 3 bases from J, with 14 bases between. CDR1 and CDR2 (germline): WNHNN, SYGVQD (reference sequence). In nucleotides, the CDR3 is TGCGCCAGCAGTGAATCCAAAGGACAGAAAGAGACCCAGTACTTC. It specifies CASSESKGQKETQYF.

V usage is TRBV9 and J usage is TRBJ2-1, with D unresolved. V gave up 2 bases and J gave up 13 bases, with 19 bases separating them. The CDR3 is 14 amino acids. Germline CDR1 reads SGDLS; CDR2 reads YYNGEE. CDR3 DNA: TGTGCCAGCAGCGTCAAGGACCGATCCCTCCGCCAGTTCTTC. Its translation: CASSVKDRSLRQFF.

The genes are TRBV4-2 and TRBJ1-1; 9 bases fit TRBD1. CDR3 size: 14 residues. Germline assignment: CDR1 LGHNA and CDR2 YNFKEQ. V was clipped by 3 bases and J by 7 bases; unmatched bases: 6. CDR3 bases: TGTGCCAGCAGCCACATGGACAGGGGCTTTGAAGCTTTCTTT. This encodes CASSHMDRGFEAFF.

The chain employs TRBV9 and TRBJ2-3; weak D call: TRBD2 (5 bases). V lost 0 bases to trimming and J lost 7 bases, with 15 bases between them. CDR1 is SGDLS, CDR2 YYNGEE, per germline. This CDR3 is 15 amino acids long. The CDR3 bases are TGTGCCAGCAGCGTAGGGCCTATCCGAGGGAATACGCAGTATTTT. This translates into CASSVGPIRGNTQYF.

The CDR3 coding sequence is TGTGCCAGCAGCCAGTACGCGGGACAGACGACTAGCACAGATACGCAGTATTTT. Protein: CASSQYAGQTTSTDTQYF. The chain uses TRBV14 and TRBJ2-3, with D maybe TRBD1 (7 bases). This CDR3 has 18 amino acids. The V and J ends lost 3 bases and 0 bases respectively, with 19 bases between them. Per germline, CDR1 SGHDN and CDR2 FVKESK.

The genes are TRBV25-1 and TRBJ1-1; no definite D call. The germline gives CDR1 MGHDK, CDR2 SYGVNS. Deletions cut 0 bases from V and 0 bases from J, with 11 bases between. The CDR3 extends over 16 amino acids. The CDR3 DNA reads TGTGCCAGCAGTGAATATTTCCCGGGGATGAACACTGAAGCTTTCTTT. Translating gives CASSEYFPGMNTEAFF.

Written as DNA, the CDR3 is TGTGCCACCAGTGATTCCCGACAGTACGAGCAGTACTTC. Encoded protein: CATSDSRQYEQYF. This sequence joins TRBV24-1 and TRBJ2-7, with a weak D call TRBD1 (5 bases). V was trimmed by 2 bases and J by 4 bases, leaving 8 bases between them. CDR1 and CDR2 from the germline V gene are KGHDR and SFDVKD. The CDR3 length is 13 residues.

Comments on this clone: This specimen includes other DNA sequences encoding the same CDR3. The genes are TRBV18 and TRBJ2-2; D not resolved. The germline V gene has CDR1 KGHSH and CDR2 LQKENI. CDR3 size: 13 residues. The ends were cut back, 6 bases at V and 6 bases at J, with 11 bases in the middle. CDR3 nucleotides: TGTGCCAGCTCCCCCTTGAAATCCGGGGAGCTGTTTTTT. Its protein is CASSPLKSGELFF.

This chain joins TRBV4-1 and TRBJ1-1; D unresolved. Germline V gene data show CDR1 as MGHRA and CDR2 as YSYEKL. V was cut by 1 base and J by 4 bases, with 16 bases left in between. The CDR3 spans 16 residues. CDR3 DNA sequence: TGCGCCAGCAGCCAAGTTTCGCCGGAGCGGGGCACTGAAGCTTTCTTT. Protein sequence: CASSQVSPERGTEAFF.

The rearrangement links TRBV7-8 to TRBJ1-1, with no clear D. Germline loops: CDR1 SGHVS, CDR2 FQNEAQ. This CDR3 region has 17 residues. V was trimmed by 3 bases and J by 0 bases, leaving 17 bases between them. CDR3 nucleotide sequence: TGTGCCAGCAGCTTGGGGAGCCTGGCGTGGATGAACACTGAAGCTTTCTTT. Its translation is CASSLGSLAWMNTEAFF.

The chain uses TRBV7-2 and TRBJ2-1; D unclear. Germline loops: CDR1 SGHTA, CDR2 FQGNSA. The CDR3 runs to 15 residues. The V gene lost 2 bases and the J gene lost 2 bases, with 10 bases spanning the gap. The CDR3 DNA reads as TGTGCCAGCAGCTTAAGAAAGCTAGCCTACAATGAGCAGTTCTTC. It encodes CASSLRKLAYNEQFF.

This clone was observed a handful of times. V is TRBV7-2 and J is TRBJ2-3; D possibly corresponds to TRBD1 (6 bases). V was shortened by 4 bases and J by 4 bases, with 9 bases between the two germline ends. Germline V gene sequence: CDR1 SGHTA, CDR2 FQGNSA. This CDR3 has 13 residues. CDR3 coding DNA: TGTGCCAGCAGCTCCCGGACAGCAGATACGCAGTATTTT. This gives the protein CASSSRTADTQYF.

The genes are TRBV6-6 and TRBJ2-7; the match to TRBD1 covers 11 bases. Germline-derived CDR1 and CDR2 are MNHNY and SVGAGI (reference sequence). Germline trimming cut 2 bases from V and 4 bases from J; bases unmatched to any gene: 1. This CDR3 region has 14 residues. CDR3 region: CASSYRDRGYEQYV. CDR3 in DNA: TGTGCCAGCAGTTACCGGGACAGGGGGTACGAGCAGTACGTC.

The V call is TRBV4-2, the J call TRBJ2-3, with D unresolved. The CDR3 length is 15 residues. Germline CDR1 reads LGHNA; CDR2 reads YNFKEQ. V dropped 5 bases and J dropped 4 bases, with 16 bases sitting between them. The CDR3 DNA reads as TGTGCCAGCAGCGATCTAGGATTTCAGTCAGATACGCAGTATTTT. Translation gives CASSDLGFQSDTQYF.

This clone has only one observation. V usage is TRBV5-1 and J usage is TRBJ1-1, with D perhaps TRBD1 (6 bases). The CDR3 runs 14 residues. The V gene's germline CDR1 is SGHRS and CDR2 YFSETQ. The germline V and J ends were trimmed by 0 bases and 5 bases, with 11 bases remaining between them. CDR3 loop: CASSLAGAWTEAFF. Here the CDR3 DNA reads TGCGCCAGCAGCTTGGCAGGGGCCTGGACTGAAGCTTTCTTT.